Listed below are T cell receptor beta chains from one sample, sequenced in a study of cytomegalovirus exposure and HLA in healthy donors. Only in-frame clones appear in the TCRdb table, and some are missing; sequencing was by immunoSEQ multiplex PCR. The sample includes about 130,000 clones, more than 80% seen only once; the top ten take approximately 6.7%. Sequenced: PBMCs. These TCRs come from a woman aged 30 to 39 in good health and CMV-seropositive. The CDR3 runs from the conserved cysteine through the conserved F or W. A D gene is named only where the DNA matches it firmly. Clone sizes are given selectively: once, few, many, or a class where the clone is expanded.

>TRBV6-5|-|TRBJ1-2|-
TGTGCCAGCCAGGCCCTGGACAGCGCCTATGGCTACACCTTC
CASQALDSAYGYTF
>TRBV5-6|-|TRBJ2-2|TRBD1
TGTGCCAGCAGCTCCGGGACAGGGGCCGGGGAGCTGTTTTTT
CASSSGTGAGELFF
>TRBV19|once|TRBJ2-3|TRBD1
TGTGCCAGTAGTGCGGACAGGGGTCGAGATACGCAGTATTTT
CASSADRGRDTQYF
>TRBV6-5|-|TRBJ1-1|TRBD1
TGTGCCAGCAGTTACTCTGGACAGGGTTTTTTCTTT
CASSYSGQGFFF
>TRBV5-1|-|TRBJ2-3|TRBD2
TGCGCCAGCAGCCCCAGGCGGGGGGCCTTCACAGATACGCAGTATTTT
CASSPRRGAFTDTQYF
>TRBV29-1|-|TRBJ1-1|TRBD1
TGCAGCGTCAAGTCTGGACAGGGGTTGAGAGGCATGAACACTGAAGCTTTCTTT
CSVKSGQGLRGMNTEAFF
>TRBV5-1|-|TRBJ2-1|-
TGCGCCAGTAGCTTGGCCGCACTCTCCTACAATGAGCAGTTCTTC
CASSLAALSYNEQFF
>TRBV5-6|-|TRBJ1-4|-
TGTGCCAGCAGCGACCCGGGAGTTGAAAAACTGTTTTTT
CASSDPGVEKLFF
>TRBV28|few|TRBJ1-1|-
TGTGCCAGCAGTTTTCGGGGGGCGGAACTGGACATGAACACTGAAGCTTTCTTT
CASSFRGAELDMNTEAFF
>TRBV30|-|TRBJ1-5|-
TGTGCCTGGGCTCTAAAGGGGGGGGAACTTAATCAGCCCCAGCATTTT
CAWALKGGELNQPQHF
>TRBV5-5|-|TRBJ2-7|TRBD1
TGTGCCAGCAGCTTAGTGACAGGGGGCACCTACGAGCAGTACTTC
CASSLVTGGTYEQYF
>TRBV4-1|-|TRBJ2-7|TRBD2
TGCGCCAGCAGCCAAGACTCAGCGGGAGGTTGGGAGCAGTACTTC
CASSQDSAGGWEQYF
>TRBV5-1|-|TRBJ2-2|-
TGCGCCAGCAGCTTGGGATTTAGCAGCCCCGGGGAACTGTTTTTT
CASSLGFSSPGELFF
>TRBV4-2|-|TRBJ2-1|-
TGTGCCAGCAGCCAAGCGAGAGGTGCAAATGAGCAGTTCTTC
CASSQARGANEQFF
>TRBV28|-|TRBJ2-7|-
TGTGCCAGCAAGGTTGAAAACGGAGCCTACGAGCAGTACTTC
CASKVENGAYEQYF
>TRBV9|-|TRBJ1-5|-
TGTGCCAGCAGCTCCGGCGGACAAAGCAATCAGCCCCAGCATTTT
CASSSGGQSNQPQHF
>TRBV5-5|once|TRBJ2-7|TRBD1
TGTGCCAGCAGCTTGGTACCGGACAGGGTCTACGAGCAGTACTTC
CASSLVPDRVYEQYF
>TRBV6-6|-|TRBJ1-1|TRBD1
TGTGCCAGCACCCAAGGGACAGCCCGTGAAGCTTTCTTT
CASTQGTAREAFF
>TRBV21-1|-|TRBJ2-7|-
TGTGCCAGCAGCAAAGGGACTAGCGGGAGGGCCTACGAGCAGTACTTC
CASSKGTSGRAYEQYF
>TRBV7-9|-|TRBJ1-1|-
TGTTCCAGCAGCTTTGGTAACTTAAACACTGAAGCTTTCTTT
CSSSFGNLNTEAFF
>TRBV7-6|-|TRBJ1-2|TRBD1
TGTGCCAGCAGCTTAGGGACAGGGGGCATTGTTGGGAGTGGCTACACCTTC
CASSLGTGGIVGSGYTF
>TRBV5-1|-|TRBJ1-1|TRBD1
TGCGCCAGCACCTTTAGACAGGGGAGAGTGGGGAACACTGAAGCTTTCTTT
CASTFRQGRVGNTEAFF
>TRBV28|-|TRBJ2-1|-
TGTGCCAGCAGTCTTAGACTCGCTGAGCAGTTCTTC
CASSLRLAEQFF
>TRBV9|-|TRBJ1-1|-
TGTGCCAGCAGCGCGTCTGTAGAGCGCAACACTGAAGCTTTCTTT
CASSASVERNTEAFF
>TRBV7-7|-|TRBJ2-3|-
TGTGCCAGCAGCCCCACCCAGGGGACAGATACGCAGTATTTT
CASSPTQGTDTQYF
>TRBV11-1|-|TRBJ2-1|TRBD2
TGTGCCAGCAGCTACAGCGGGGATGAGCAGTTCTTC
CASSYSGDEQFF
>TRBV7-9|-|TRBJ1-2|-
TGTGCCAGCAGCGAAAGGACTTCTAACTATGGCTACACCTTC
CASSERTSNYGYTF
>TRBV30|-|TRBJ1-5|-
TGTGCCTGGAGTGTACTGGAGAATCAGCCCCAGCATTTT
CAWSVLENQPQHF
>TRBV5-1|-|TRBJ2-7|TRBD2
TGCGCCAGCAGCCCGGGTACAGCGGGGCTCACCTACGAGCAGTACTTC
CASSPGTAGLTYEQYF
>TRBV30|-|TRBJ1-2|-
TGTGCCTGGAGTGTACCTGGGGGCGGCTACACCTTC
CAWSVPGGGYTF
>TRBV28|-|TRBJ1-2|-
TGTGCCAGCAGGTGGACAGCCTATGGCTACACCTTC
CASRWTAYGYTF
>TRBV18|-|TRBJ2-4|-
TGTGCCAGCTCACCTGCGGGACAGAGCTTGAACATTCAGTACTTC
CASSPAGQSLNIQYF
>TRBV28|-|TRBJ2-3|-
TGTGCCAGCAGTTTACAGGGGAGTGGCACAGATACGCAGTATTTT
CASSLQGSGTDTQYF
>TRBV29-1|-|TRBJ1-2|TRBD1
TGCAGCGTTGGACAGGGAACTATTTATGGCTACACCTTC
CSVGQGTIYGYTF
>TRBV6-5|-|TRBJ1-4|-
TGTGCCAGCAGTGCGGACAGTGCAACTAATGAAAAACTGTTTTTT
CASSADSATNEKLFF
>TRBV30|-|TRBJ1-5|-
TGTGCCTGGAGTGTAACGGCGCAGGGGCCCCAGCATTTT
CAWSVTAQGPQHF